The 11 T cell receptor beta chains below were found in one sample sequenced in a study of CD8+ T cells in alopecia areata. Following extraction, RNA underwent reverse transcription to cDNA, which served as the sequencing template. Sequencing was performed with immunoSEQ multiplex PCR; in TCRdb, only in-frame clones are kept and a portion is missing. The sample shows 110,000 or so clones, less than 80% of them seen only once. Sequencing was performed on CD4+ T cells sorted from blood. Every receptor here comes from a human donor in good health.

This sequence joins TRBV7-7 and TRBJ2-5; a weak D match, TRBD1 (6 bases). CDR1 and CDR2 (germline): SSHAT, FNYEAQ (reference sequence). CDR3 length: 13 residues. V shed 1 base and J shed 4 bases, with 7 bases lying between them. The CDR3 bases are TGTGCCAGCAGCTTAGGCAGGGGAGAGACCCAGTACTTC. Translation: CASSLGRGETQYF.

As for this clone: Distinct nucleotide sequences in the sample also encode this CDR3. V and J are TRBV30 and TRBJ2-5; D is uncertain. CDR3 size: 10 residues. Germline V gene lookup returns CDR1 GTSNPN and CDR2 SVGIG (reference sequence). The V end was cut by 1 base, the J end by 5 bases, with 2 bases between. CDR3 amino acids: CAWSAETQYF. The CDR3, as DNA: TGTGCCTGGAGTGCTGAGACCCAGTACTTC.

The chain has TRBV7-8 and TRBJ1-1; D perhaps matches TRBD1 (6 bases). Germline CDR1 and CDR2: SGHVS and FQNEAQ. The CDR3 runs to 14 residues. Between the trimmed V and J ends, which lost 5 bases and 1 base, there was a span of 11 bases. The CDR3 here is CASSPARGNTEAFF. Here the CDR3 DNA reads TGTGCCAGCAGCCCCGCCAGGGGGAACACTGAAGCTTTCTTT.

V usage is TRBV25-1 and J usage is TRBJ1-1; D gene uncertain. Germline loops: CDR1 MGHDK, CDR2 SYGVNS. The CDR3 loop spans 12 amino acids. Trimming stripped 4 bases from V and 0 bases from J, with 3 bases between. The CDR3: CASSVLNTEAFF. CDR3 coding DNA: TGTGCCAGCAGTGTTTTGAACACTGAAGCTTTCTTT.

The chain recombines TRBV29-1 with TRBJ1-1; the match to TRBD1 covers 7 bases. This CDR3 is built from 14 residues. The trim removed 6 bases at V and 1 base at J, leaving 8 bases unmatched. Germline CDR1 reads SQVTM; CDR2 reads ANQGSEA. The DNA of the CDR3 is TGCAGCGTCAACGGACAGGTCACGAACACTGAAGCTTTCTTT. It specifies CSVNGQVTNTEAFF.

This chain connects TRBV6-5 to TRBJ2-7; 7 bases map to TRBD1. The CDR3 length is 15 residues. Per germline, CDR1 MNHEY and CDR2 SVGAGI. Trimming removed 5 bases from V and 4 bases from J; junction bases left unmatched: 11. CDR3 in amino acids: CASSRDGTVAYEQYF. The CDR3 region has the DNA TGTGCCAGCAGTCGGGACGGGACAGTCGCTTACGAGCAGTACTTC.

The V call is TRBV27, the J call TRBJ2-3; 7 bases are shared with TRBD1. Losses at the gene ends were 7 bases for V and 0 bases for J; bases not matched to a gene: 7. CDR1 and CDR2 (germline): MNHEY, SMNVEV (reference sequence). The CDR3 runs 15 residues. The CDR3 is CASNSRDRSTDTQYF. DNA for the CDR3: TGTGCCAGCAACTCCCGGGACAGAAGCACAGATACGCAGTATTTT.

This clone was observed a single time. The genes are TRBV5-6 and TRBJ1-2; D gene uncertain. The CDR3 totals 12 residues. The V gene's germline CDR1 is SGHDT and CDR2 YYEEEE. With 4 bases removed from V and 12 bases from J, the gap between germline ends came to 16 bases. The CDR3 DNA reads TGTGCCAGCAGCATCGGGGAGATAGAGCACACCTTC. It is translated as CASSIGEIEHTF.

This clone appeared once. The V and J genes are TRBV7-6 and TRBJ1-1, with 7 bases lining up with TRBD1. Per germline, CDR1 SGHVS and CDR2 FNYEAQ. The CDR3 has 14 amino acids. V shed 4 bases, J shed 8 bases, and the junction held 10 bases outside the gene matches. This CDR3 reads CASSSAGTVKEAFF. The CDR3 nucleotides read TGTGCCAGCAGCTCTGCAGGGACAGTGAAAGAAGCTTTCTTT.

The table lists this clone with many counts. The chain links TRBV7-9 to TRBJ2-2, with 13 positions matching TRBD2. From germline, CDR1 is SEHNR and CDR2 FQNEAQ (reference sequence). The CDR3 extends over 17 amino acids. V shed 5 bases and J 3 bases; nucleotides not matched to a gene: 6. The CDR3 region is CASSPRTSGGDTGELFF. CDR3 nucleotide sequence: TGTGCCAGCAGCCCCCGGACTAGCGGGGGAGACACCGGGGAGCTGTTTTTT.

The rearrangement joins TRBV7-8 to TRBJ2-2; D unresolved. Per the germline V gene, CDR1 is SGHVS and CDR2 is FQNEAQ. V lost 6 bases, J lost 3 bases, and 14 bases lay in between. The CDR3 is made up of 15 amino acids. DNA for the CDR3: TGTGCCAGCAGACCGCCGCCTGACTACACCGGGGAGCTGTTTTTT. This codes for CASRPPPDYTGELFF. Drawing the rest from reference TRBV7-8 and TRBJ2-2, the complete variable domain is GAGVSQSPRYKVAKRGQDVALRCDPISGHVSLFWYQQALGQGPEFLTYFQNEAQLDKSGLPSDRFFAERPEGSVSTLKIQRTQQEDSAVYLCASRPPPDYTGELFFGEGSRLTVL.